The 18 T cell receptor beta chains given below trace back to one sample, sequenced in a study of blood T cell repertoires in COVID-19. Sequencing used immunoSEQ multiplex PCR; TCRdb keeps in-frame clones, though not all of them. The sample holds 95,000 to 150,000 clones, 86% seen once. The sample consisted of peripheral blood. Every receptor here comes from a man between 40 and 49 years old with acute or convalescent COVID-19.

The chain has TRBV20-1 and TRBJ2-7, with D hard to call. V lost 3 bases, J lost 3 bases, and 12 bases lay in between. This CDR3 comprises 13 residues. Germline V gene lookup returns CDR1 DFQATT and CDR2 SNEGSKA (reference sequence). The CDR3 nucleotides are TGCAGTGCTAGTCTAGGCCCTCTCTACGAGCAGTACTTC. Translated: CSASLGPLYEQYF.

A few counts support this clone. The gene calls are TRBV10-2 and TRBJ2-3; tentatively, D is TRBD2 (5 bases). Germline values: CDR1 WSHSY, CDR2 SAAADI. Trimming left V 0 bases short and J 1 base short, with 14 bases between. This CDR3 is 17 amino acids long. CDR3 coding DNA: TGCGCCAGCAGTGAGTCGGTGGTAACTAGGGGCACAGATACGCAGTATTTT. It yields the protein CASSESVVTRGTDTQYF.

This rearrangement joins TRBV19 to TRBJ1-3; a possible D gene is TRBD1 (5 bases). V gave up 3 bases and J gave up 0 bases, with 9 bases separating them. This CDR3 has 15 amino acids. Germline assignment: CDR1 LNHDA and CDR2 SQIVND (reference sequence). The CDR3 loop is CASSMGHLSGNTIYF. The CDR3, as DNA: TGTGCCAGTAGTATGGGGCACCTCTCTGGAAACACCATATATTTT.

This sequence joins TRBV14 and TRBJ2-1, with 10 bases aligning to TRBD2. V lost 4 bases and J lost 7; bases outside the gene matches: 7. The CDR3 consists of 15 residues. Per germline, CDR1 SGHDN and CDR2 FVKESK. CDR3 in amino acids: CASSLGVAGGNEQFF. CDR3 bases: TGTGCCAGCAGCCTCGGGGTAGCGGGAGGAAATGAGCAGTTCTTC.

The chain links TRBV5-4 to TRBJ1-1, with TRBD1 matching over 9 bases. The CDR3 extends over 15 amino acids. The ends lost 6 bases at V and 5 bases at J; junction bases unmatched: 11. Germline V CDR1 and CDR2: SGHNT, YYREEE (reference sequence). The CDR3 region is CASIVPGQGGTEAFF. Written as DNA, the CDR3 is TGTGCCAGCATAGTCCCGGGACAGGGAGGGACTGAAGCTTTCTTT.

The chain carries TRBV2 and TRBJ1-4, with TRBD1 identical over 7 bases. J gave up 7 bases and V 7 bases, and 9 bases lay outside the gene matches. CDR3 size: 14 residues. Germline V gene sequence: CDR1 SNHLY, CDR2 FYNNEI. This CDR3 is CASKKGGAGEKLFF. CDR3 bases: TGTGCCAGCAAAAAAGGGGGCGCGGGTGAAAAACTGTTTTTT.

This chain links TRBV27 with TRBJ1-5; 8 bases agree with TRBD1. J gave up 4 bases and V 4 bases, and 6 bases lay outside the gene matches. Germline V gene data show CDR1 as MNHEY and CDR2 as SMNVEV (reference sequence). The CDR3 sequence is 15 residues long. In nucleotides, the CDR3 is TGTGCCAGCAGTTCCATGACAGGGGTTAATCAGCCCCAGCATTTT. Residues: CASSSMTGVNQPQHF.

The V call is TRBV6-5, the J call TRBJ1-1; D possibly corresponds to TRBD1 (5 bases). V shed 0 bases and J shed 0 bases, with 8 bases lying between them. This CDR3 region has 15 residues. CDR1 MNHEY and CDR2 SVGAGI come from the germline V gene. CDR3 in DNA: TGTGCCAGCAGTTACTCGACAGAAATGAACACTGAAGCTTTCTTT. Protein sequence: CASSYSTEMNTEAFF.

This chain joins TRBV19 and TRBJ1-6; D ambiguous. The germline CDR1 and CDR2 sequences are LNHDA and SQIVND (reference sequence). The CDR3 is made up of 14 amino acids. V lost 6 bases and J 10 bases, leaving 16 bases between the germline ends. The CDR3 DNA follows: TGTGCCAGTAGGAAGGAGGTCCGGGGATCACCCCTCCACTTT. This translates into CASRKEVRGSPLHF.

The genes are TRBV20-1 and TRBJ1-1; D perhaps matches TRBD1 (5 bases). CDR1 and CDR2 from the germline V gene are DFQATT and SNEGSKA (reference sequence). Trimming stripped 6 bases from V and 11 bases from J, with 13 bases between. The CDR3 length is 10 residues. CDR3 amino acids: CSAAGGVAFF. The CDR3 bases are TGCAGTGCCGCGGGGGGGGTTGCTTTCTTT.

This sequence joins TRBV6-5 and TRBJ2-7; 7 nucleotides line up with TRBD1. CDR1 and CDR2 from the germline V gene are MNHEY and SVGAGI. The CDR3 runs to 14 residues. The junction had 7 bases not matched to a gene; V was cut back by 6 bases and J by 2 bases. The CDR3 coding sequence is TGTGCCAGCAGGGGGACAGCCATGACCTACGAGCAGTACTTC. Its protein is CASRGTAMTYEQYF.

The V gene is TRBV7-3, the J gene TRBJ2-1; 9 positions agree with TRBD2. CDR1 and CDR2 (germline): SGHTA, FQGTGA. The CDR3 loop spans 15 amino acids. J lost 9 bases, V lost 2 bases, and 8 bases had no gene match. The CDR3 bases are TGTGCCAGCAGCTTAGTCCCTAGCGGGGTTGGTGAGCAGTTCTTC. It encodes CASSLVPSGVGEQFF. Full variable domain (remainder filled in from reference TRBV7-3 and TRBJ2-1): GAGVSQTPSNKVTEKGKYVELRCDPISGHTALYWYRQSLGQGPEFLIYFQGTGAADDSGLPNDRFFAVRPEGSVSTLKIQRTERGDSAVYLCASSLVPSGVGEQFFGPGTRLTVL.

This chain joins TRBV30 and TRBJ1-2; tentative D call: TRBD1 (6 bases). Germline CDR1 and CDR2: GTSNPN and SVGIG (reference sequence). V was clipped by 8 bases and J by 1 base, with 11 bases between them. This CDR3 comprises 12 residues. CDR3 region: CAGRQDNYGYTF. CDR3 bases: TGTGCCGGACGACAGGATAACTATGGCTACACCTTC.

This clone came up once. The rearrangement uses TRBV5-8 and TRBJ2-7; no clear D gene. V lost 0 bases and J 2 bases, leaving 12 bases between the germline ends. CDR1 and CDR2 from the germline V gene are SGHTS and YDEGEE. The CDR3 is 15 amino acids. In DNA, the CDR3 is TGTGCCAGCAGCTTGGCCCTTTTCAGTCCCTACGAGCAGTACTTC. Translated, it gives CASSLALFSPYEQYF.

The chain has TRBV12-3 or TRBV12-4 and TRBJ1-1; TRBD1 might be the D (5 bases). This CDR3 is 13 amino acids long. V was pared by 6 bases and J by 5 bases, with 13 bases between. The CDR3 here is CASRPGGGTEAFF. In DNA form, the CDR3 reads TGTGCCAGCAGACCTGGGGGGGGGACTGAAGCTTTCTTT.

V is TRBV9 and J is TRBJ2-7, with a weak D call TRBD2 (5 bases). V lost 4 bases and J 4 bases, leaving 9 bases between the germline ends. Looked up from germline, CDR1 is SGDLS and CDR2 is YYNGEE. This CDR3 is built from 12 residues. The CDR3 loop reads CASSPTGYEQYF. As DNA, the CDR3 is TGTGCCAGCAGCCCGACGGGGTACGAGCAGTACTTC.

This clone was detected only once. The rearrangement uses TRBV5-1 and TRBJ1-1; perhaps TRBD1 as D (6 bases). CDR1 and CDR2 (germline): SGHRS, YFSETQ. The CDR3 is 15 residues long. V was trimmed by 1 base and J by 4 bases, leaving 14 bases between them. The CDR3 here is CASSLWGEGGTEAFF. CDR3 sequence (DNA): TGCGCCAGCAGCTTGTGGGGCGAAGGGGGCACTGAAGCTTTCTTT.

The chain combines TRBV27 with TRBJ2-7; unclear D gene. Germline lookup yields CDR1 MNHEY and CDR2 SMNVEV (reference sequence). The V gene lost 3 bases and the J gene lost 1 base, with 13 bases spanning the gap. This CDR3 spans 15 amino acids. The CDR3 spells CASSLRSHFSYEQYF. CDR3 bases: TGTGCCAGCAGTTTGAGATCCCACTTTTCCTACGAGCAGTACTTC.